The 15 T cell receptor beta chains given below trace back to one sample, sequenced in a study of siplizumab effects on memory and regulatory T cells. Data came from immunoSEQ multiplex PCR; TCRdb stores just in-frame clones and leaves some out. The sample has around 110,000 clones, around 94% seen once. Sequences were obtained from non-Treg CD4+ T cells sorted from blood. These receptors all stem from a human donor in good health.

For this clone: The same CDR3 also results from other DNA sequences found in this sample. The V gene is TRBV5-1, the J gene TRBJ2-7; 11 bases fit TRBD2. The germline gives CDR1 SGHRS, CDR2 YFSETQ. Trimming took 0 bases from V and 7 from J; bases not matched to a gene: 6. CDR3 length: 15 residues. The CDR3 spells CASSLAVAGGREQYF. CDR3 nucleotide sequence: TGCGCCAGCAGCTTGGCAGTAGCGGGGGGGCGAGAGCAGTACTTC.

The CDR3 protein is CASSEAGTSGAYEQYF. CDR3 in DNA: TGTGCCAGCAGTGAAGCGGGGACTAGCGGGGCCTACGAGCAGTACTTC. The chain employs TRBV6-1 and TRBJ2-7; the match to TRBD2 covers 13 bases. The junction had 1 base not matched to a gene; V was cut back by 0 bases and J by 2 bases. Germline V lookup: CDR1 MNHNS, CDR2 SASEGT. This CDR3 contains 16 residues.

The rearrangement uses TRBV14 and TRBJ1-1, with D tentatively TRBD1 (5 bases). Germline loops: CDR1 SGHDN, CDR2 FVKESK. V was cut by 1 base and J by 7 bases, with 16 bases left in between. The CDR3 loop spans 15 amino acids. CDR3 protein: CASSQGLGVGIEAFF. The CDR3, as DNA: TGTGCCAGCAGCCAAGGGCTGGGGGTTGGAATTGAAGCTTTCTTT.

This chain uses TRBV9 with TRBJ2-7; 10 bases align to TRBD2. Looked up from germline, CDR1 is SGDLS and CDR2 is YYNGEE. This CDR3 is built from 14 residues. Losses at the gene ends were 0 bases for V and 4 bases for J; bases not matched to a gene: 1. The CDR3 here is CASSVEAGGYEQYF. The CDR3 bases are TGTGCCAGCAGCGTAGAAGCGGGAGGGTACGAGCAGTACTTC.

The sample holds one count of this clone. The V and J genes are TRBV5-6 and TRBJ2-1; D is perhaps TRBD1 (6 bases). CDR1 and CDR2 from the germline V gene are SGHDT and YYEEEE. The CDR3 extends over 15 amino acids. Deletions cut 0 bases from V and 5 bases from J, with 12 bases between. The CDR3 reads CASSLVGQGHNEQFF. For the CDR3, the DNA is TGTGCCAGCAGCTTGGTAGGGCAGGGGCACAATGAGCAGTTCTTC.

This chain's CDR3 is CASSLLGGISLEQYF. The CDR3 DNA is TGTGCCAGCAGTTTATTGGGAGGGATATCCCTCGAGCAGTACTTC. The rearrangement links TRBV27 to TRBJ2-7, with 7 bases fitting TRBD2. The CDR3 is 15 residues long. CDR1 is MNHEY, CDR2 SMNVEV, per germline (reference sequence). V shed 1 base, J shed 6 bases, and the junction held 9 bases outside the gene matches.

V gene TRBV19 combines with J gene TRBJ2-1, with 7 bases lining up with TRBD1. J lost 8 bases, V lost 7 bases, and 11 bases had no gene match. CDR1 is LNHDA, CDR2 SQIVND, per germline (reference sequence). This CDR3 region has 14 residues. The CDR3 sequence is CASKVGGAADEQFF. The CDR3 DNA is TGTGCCAGTAAAGTAGGGGGCGCGGCGGATGAGCAGTTCTTC.

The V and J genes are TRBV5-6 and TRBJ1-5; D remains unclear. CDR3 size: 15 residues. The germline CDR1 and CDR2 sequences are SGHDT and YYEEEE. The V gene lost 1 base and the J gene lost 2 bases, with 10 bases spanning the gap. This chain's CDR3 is CASSLRLRGNQPQHF. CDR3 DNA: TGTGCCAGCAGCTTGCGGCTGCGGGGCAATCAGCCCCAGCATTTT.

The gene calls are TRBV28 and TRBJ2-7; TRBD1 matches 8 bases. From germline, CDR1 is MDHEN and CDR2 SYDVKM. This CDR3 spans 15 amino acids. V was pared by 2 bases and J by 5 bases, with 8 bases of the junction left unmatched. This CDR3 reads CASSLTGQGFHEQYF. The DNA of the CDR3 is TGTGCCAGCAGTTTAACTGGACAGGGATTCCACGAGCAGTACTTC.

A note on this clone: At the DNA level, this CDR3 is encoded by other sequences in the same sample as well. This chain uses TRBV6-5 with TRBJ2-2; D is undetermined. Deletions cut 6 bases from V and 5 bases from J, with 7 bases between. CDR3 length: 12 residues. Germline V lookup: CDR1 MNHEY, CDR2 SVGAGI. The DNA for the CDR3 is TGTGCCAGCAGCCGTGGAACCGGGGAGCTGTTTTTT. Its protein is CASSRGTGELFF.

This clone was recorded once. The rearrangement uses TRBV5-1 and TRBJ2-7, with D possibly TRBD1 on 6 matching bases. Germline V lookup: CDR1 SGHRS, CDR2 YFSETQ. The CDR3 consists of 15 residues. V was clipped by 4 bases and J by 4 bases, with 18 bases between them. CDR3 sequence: CASSPTLGGVYEQYF. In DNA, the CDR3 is TGCGCCAGCAGCCCGACTTTAGGGGGTGTATACGAGCAGTACTTC.

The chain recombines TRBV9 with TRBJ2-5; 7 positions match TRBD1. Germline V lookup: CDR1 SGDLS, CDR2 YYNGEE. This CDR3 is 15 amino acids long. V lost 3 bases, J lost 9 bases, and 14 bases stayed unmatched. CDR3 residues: CASSGGTAPQGAQYF. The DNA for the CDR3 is TGTGCCAGCAGCGGAGGGACAGCCCCTCAAGGGGCCCAGTACTTC.

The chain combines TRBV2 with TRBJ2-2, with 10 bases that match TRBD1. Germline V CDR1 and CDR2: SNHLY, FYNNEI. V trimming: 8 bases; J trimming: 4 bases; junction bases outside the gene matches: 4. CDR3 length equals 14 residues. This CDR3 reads CASARTGGTGELFF. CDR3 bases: TGTGCCAGCGCCAGGACAGGGGGCACCGGGGAGCTGTTTTTT.

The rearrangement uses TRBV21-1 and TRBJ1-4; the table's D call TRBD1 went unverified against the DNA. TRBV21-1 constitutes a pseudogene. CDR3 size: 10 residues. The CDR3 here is CVDTREKLFF. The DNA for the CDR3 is TGTGTGGACACCCGCGAAAAACTGTTTTTT.

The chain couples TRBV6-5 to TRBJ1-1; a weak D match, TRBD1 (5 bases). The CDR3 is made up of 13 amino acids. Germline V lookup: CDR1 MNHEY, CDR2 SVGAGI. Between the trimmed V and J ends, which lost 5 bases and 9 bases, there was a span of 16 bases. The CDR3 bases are TGTGCCAGCAGTGAACCGGGGCAGCGGAAAGCTTTCTTT. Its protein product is CASSEPGQRKAFF.